These 7 T cell receptor beta chains were sequenced from one sample in a study of cytomegalovirus exposure and HLA in healthy donors. Sequencing was performed with immunoSEQ multiplex PCR; in TCRdb, only in-frame clones are kept and a portion is missing. There are tens of thousands of clones in the sample; approximately 93% occur only once, and roughly 1.6% lies in the top ten. The specimen was PBMCs. These receptors came from a young man in good health and CMV-seropositive.

This clone has just a few counts. V usage is TRBV10-3 and J usage is TRBJ1-5; the D gene is possibly TRBD1 (6 bases). Trimming pared 5 bases from V and 3 bases from J, leaving 11 bases between. The CDR3 is made up of 14 amino acids. The germline V gene has CDR1 ENHRY and CDR2 SYGVKD. CDR3 loop: CAISSQGTNQPQHF. Here the CDR3 DNA reads TGTGCCATCAGTTCACAGGGTACCAATCAGCCCCAGCATTTT.

The count of this clone is one. The chain employs TRBV6-6 and TRBJ2-7, with TRBD2 matching 9 bases. The CDR3 contains 15 residues. Germline V gives CDR1 MNHNY, CDR2 SVGAGI (reference sequence). V was pared by 2 bases and J by 2 bases, with 4 bases of the junction left unmatched. CDR3 sequence reads: CASSYDAGGPYEQYF. The CDR3 coding sequence is TGTGCCAGCAGTTACGACGCGGGAGGGCCCTACGAGCAGTACTTC.

This sequence joins TRBV7-8 and TRBJ2-7; D possibly corresponds to TRBD2 (6 bases). The CDR3 is 14 amino acids. Looked up from germline, CDR1 is SGHVS and CDR2 is FQNEAQ. Trimming stripped 1 base from V and 7 bases from J, with 14 bases between. CDR3 sequence reads: CASSLGSGLWEQYF. The CDR3 DNA reads TGTGCCAGCAGCTTAGGTAGCGGCCTTTGGGAGCAGTACTTC.

To note about this clone: One junction end does not reproduce the germline sequence, and a read error may be involved. The chain has TRBV14 and TRBJ2-1, with 7 nucleotides matching TRBD1. This CDR3 region has 18 residues. Per the germline V gene, CDR1 is SGHDN and CDR2 is FVKESK. The DNA for the CDR3 is TGTGCCAGCATTAGAGACAGGGTCAAAACTGACTCCGACAATGAGCAGTTCTTC. Translated: CASIRDRVKTDSDNEQFF.

The chain couples TRBV29-1 to TRBJ2-5; 10 nucleotides match TRBD2. The ends lost 6 bases at V and 2 bases at J; junction bases unmatched: 6. CDR1 SQVTM and CDR2 ANQGSEA come from the germline V gene. CDR3 length: 14 residues. The CDR3 is CSVVGLAAQETQYF. The DNA for the CDR3 is TGCAGCGTGGTTGGACTAGCGGCGCAAGAGACCCAGTACTTC.

The rearrangement links TRBV18 to TRBJ2-1; a possible D gene is TRBD2 (6 bases). The CDR3 runs 15 residues. Per germline, CDR1 KGHSH and CDR2 LQKENI. V was clipped by 3 bases and J by 5 bases, with 14 bases between them. In nucleotides, the CDR3 is TGTGCCAGCTCACCCCCCGGGAGCATGGACAATGAGCAGTTCTTC. Translated: CASSPPGSMDNEQFF.

The chain recombines TRBV30 with TRBJ2-1; TRBD2 matches 8 bases. Trimming at V came to 3 bases and at J to 4 bases, leaving 8 bases not matched to a gene. CDR3 size: 15 residues. Germline CDR1 GTSNPN, CDR2 SVGIG (reference sequence). This chain's CDR3 is CAWRGGTRSYNEQFF. CDR3 in DNA: TGTGCCTGGAGGGGGGGGACTAGGTCTTACAATGAGCAGTTCTTC. The full variable domain, rest sourced from reference TRBV30 and TRBJ2-1, is SQTIHQWPATLVQPVGSPLSLECTVEGTSNPNLYWYRQAAGRGLQLLFYSVGIGQISSEVPQNLSASRPQDRQFILSSKKLLLSDSGFYLCAWRGGTRSYNEQFFGPGTRLTVL.